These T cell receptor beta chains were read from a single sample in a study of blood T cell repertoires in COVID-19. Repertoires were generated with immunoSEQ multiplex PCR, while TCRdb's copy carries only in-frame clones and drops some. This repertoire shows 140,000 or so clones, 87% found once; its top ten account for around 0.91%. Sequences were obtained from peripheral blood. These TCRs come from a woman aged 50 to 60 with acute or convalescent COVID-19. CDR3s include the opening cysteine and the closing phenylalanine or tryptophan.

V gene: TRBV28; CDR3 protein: CASSSLEDSYGYTF
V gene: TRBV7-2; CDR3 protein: CASSLDPSSPLHF
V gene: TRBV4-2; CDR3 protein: CASSRTAPYNSPLHF
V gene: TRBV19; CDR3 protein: CASSISRRATEAFF
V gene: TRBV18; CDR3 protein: CASSPPPSVQETQYF
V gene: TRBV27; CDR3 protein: CASSLLSTDTQYF
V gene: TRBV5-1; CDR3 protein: CASTGQSEAFF
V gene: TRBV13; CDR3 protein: CASSLGPAGVYNEQFF
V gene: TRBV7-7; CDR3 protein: CASSTLAGGTSYNEQFF
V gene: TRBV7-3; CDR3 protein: CASSLGTVQYF
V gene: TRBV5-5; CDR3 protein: CASSLGRGNYGYTF
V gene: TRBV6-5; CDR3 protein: CASRAGTSDNEQFF
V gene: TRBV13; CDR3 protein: CASSSRGQGNTEAFF
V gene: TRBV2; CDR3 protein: CASRLVPQTAEKLFF
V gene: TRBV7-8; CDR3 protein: CATPGTDQETQYF
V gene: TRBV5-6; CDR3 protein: CASSFLGTDRTIYGYTF
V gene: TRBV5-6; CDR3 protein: CASSPRLTSPTDTQYF
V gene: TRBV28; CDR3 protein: CASSLSGELTDTQYF
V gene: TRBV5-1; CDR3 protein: CASSFRTSGRASHNEQFF
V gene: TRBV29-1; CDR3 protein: CSVPLAALNNEQFF